This TCR beta chain is drawn from a study of OX40 agonist ivuxolimab in advanced cancers. Overall study context: Partial responses were observed in three patients, of whom one had hepatocellular carcinoma and two had cutaneous melanoma.

The CDR3 is 15 residues long. Germline assignment: CDR1 SGDLS and CDR2 YYNGEE. Trimming pared 0 bases from V and 2 bases from J, leaving 12 bases between. General study points: Among the nonresponders, some also had low normalized T-cell clonal expansion.

As concerns this clone: The antigen is not known.

Sequencing was performed with immunoSEQ multiplex PCR; in TCRdb, only in-frame clones are kept and a portion is missing. The table has almost 85,000 clones, around 94% seen once. The rearrangement uses TRBV9 and TRBJ2-7; possibly TRBD1 for D (6 bases). This receptor was identified in an adult with an advanced solid tumor such as melanoma, head and neck, liver or kidney cancer. This sample comprised CD4+ or CD8+ T cells sorted from blood, obtained in a trial of the OX40 agonist ivuxolimab. CDR3 amino acids: CASSVAWGPTYEQYF. The CDR3 coding sequence is TGTGCCAGCAGCGTAGCTTGGGGGCCGACCTACGAGCAGTACTTC.